Following are 20 T cell receptor beta chains from one sample sequenced in a study of blood T cells in healthy people across ages. The authors ran a second PCR of 7 to 11 cycles using a sample-barcoded 5' primer and a J-beta primer mix. From the 5' RACE reads, TCRdb called clonotypes with MiXCR, one entry per CDR3 protein. Counted here are roughly 1,800,000 distinct CDR3 sequences, less than 50% occurring once; the ten biggest clones make up approximately 2%. Sequenced sample: blood. The receptor source for this set is a woman aged 40 to 50 in good health.

This chain joins TRBV29-1 and TRBJ2-7; possible D gene TRBD2, 6 bases. The DNA end is more similar to TRBJ2-5, so the J call may be wrong. Germline CDR1 SQVTM, CDR2 ANQGSEA. This CDR3 has 14 residues. The CDR3 region is CSVPGVPARGTQYF. The DNA of the CDR3 is TGCAGCGTCCCGGGGGTCCCGGCCCGCGGGACCCAGTACTTC.

This clonotype was seen only a few times. The J gene is TRBJ2-7, the V gene TRBV12-3 or TRBV12-4; maybe TRBD1 (6 bases). The CDR3 runs to 15 residues. V lost 5 bases, J lost 3 bases, and 17 bases lay in between. CDR3 protein: CASSRASQGIYEQYF. CDR3 nucleotide sequence: TGTGCCAGCAGTCGAGCGTCTCAGGGGATCTACGAGCAGTACTTC.

The chain carries TRBV7-9 and TRBJ2-3; D possibly corresponds to TRBD1 (5 bases). Germline-derived CDR1 and CDR2 are SEHNR and FQNEAQ (reference sequence). V was shortened by 1 base and J by 4 bases, with 15 bases between the two germline ends. The CDR3 spans 16 residues. The CDR3 coding sequence is TGTGCCAGCAGCTTAGGGGGCCTAGACCAGGCAGATACGCAGTATTTT. It codes for CASSLGGLDQADTQYF. Based on the CDR3 plus reference TRBV7-9 and TRBJ2-3, the full variable domain is DTGVSQNPRHKITKRGQNVTFRCDPISEHNRLYWYRQTLGQGPEFLTYFQNEAQLEKSRLLSDRFSAERPKGSFSTLEIQRTEQGDSAMYLCASSLGGLDQADTQYFGPGTRLTVL.

The chain has TRBV20-1 and TRBJ2-3, with TRBD2 matching 8 bases. With V trimmed by 3 bases and J by 1 base, 9 bases remained unmatched. CDR3 length: 16 amino acids. Germline CDR1 reads DFQATT; CDR2 reads SNEGSKA (reference sequence). CDR3 in amino acids: CSASLARGGRTDTQYF. Written as DNA, the CDR3 is TGCAGTGCTAGCTTGGCCCGGGGGGGCCGCACAGATACGCAGTATTTT.

V gene TRBV7-3 combines with J gene TRBJ2-6; perhaps D is TRBD1 or TRBD2 (5 bases each). Germline V gene data show CDR1 as SGHTA and CDR2 as FQGTGA. The V gene lost 4 bases and the J gene lost 0 bases, with 13 bases spanning the gap. There are 17 residues in the CDR3. The CDR3, as DNA: TGTGCCAGCAGCTCCCCGGGACCGTCCTCTGGGGCCAACGTCCTGACTTTC. This gives the protein CASSSPGPSSGANVLTF. The variable domain in full, completed from reference TRBV7-3 and TRBJ2-6, reads GAGVSQTPSNKVTEKGKYVELRCDPISGHTALYWYRQSLGQGPEFLIYFQGTGAADDSGLPNDRFFAVRPEGSVSTLKIQRTERGDSAVYLCASSSPGPSSGANVLTFGAGSRLTVL.

The table lists this clonotype with a count of one. The chain uses TRBV29-1 and TRBJ1-3; the D gene is possibly TRBD1 (6 bases). Germline-derived CDR1 and CDR2 are SQVTM and ANQGSEA. The CDR3 is 15 residues long. Trimming removed 0 bases at V and 3 bases at J, with 12 bases between. CDR3 sequence: CSVEDPQGLGNTIYF. CDR3 in DNA: TGCAGCGTTGAAGATCCTCAGGGGCTTGGAAACACCATATATTTT.

The V and J genes are TRBV20-1 and TRBJ2-3; D remains ambiguous. V lost 4 bases to trimming and J lost 6 bases, with 17 bases between them. Germline CDR1 DFQATT, CDR2 SNEGSKA (reference sequence). CDR3 length equals 14 residues. CDR3 nucleotides: TGCAGTGCTACCTTCCCACCGGTCCGGGATACGCAGTATTTT. As protein: CSATFPPVRDTQYF.

The chain links TRBV6-5 to TRBJ2-7; 8 bases fit TRBD1. The CDR3 runs to 14 residues. Germline V lookup: CDR1 MNHEY, CDR2 SVGAGI. V dropped 8 bases and J dropped 3; count of bases not matched to a gene: 9. CDR3 DNA sequence: TGTGCCAGCCGAACCGACAGGGGCGGCTACGAGCAGTACTTC. Translated, it gives CASRTDRGGYEQYF.

In regard to this clonotype: Mismatch with germline at one junction end may stem from a read error. This chain links TRBV6-1 with TRBJ1-2; 7 nucleotides agree with TRBD1. The CDR3 totals 17 residues. From germline, CDR1 is MNHNS and CDR2 SASEGT. CDR3 DNA: TGTGCCGGCAGGGCCGGGACAGCGACGTTACTTCTGCGTGGCTACACCTTC. Its protein is CAGRAGTATLLLRGYTF.

V and J are TRBV6-1 and TRBJ2-5; D unclear. Germline values: CDR1 MNHNS, CDR2 SASEGT. The CDR3 loop spans 15 amino acids. Trimming shortened V by 3 bases and J by 4 bases, and 15 bases separated the two germline ends. CDR3 DNA sequence: TGTGCCAGCAGTGACCGATGGGATCCGATAGAGACCCAGTACTTC. Translating gives CASSDRWDPIETQYF.

The chain recombines TRBV27 with TRBJ2-6, with 9 bases aligning to TRBD1. The CDR3 extends over 17 amino acids. V lost 2 bases to trimming and J lost 4 bases; unmatched junction nucleotides: 6. In germline, CDR1 is MNHEY, CDR2 SMNVEV (reference sequence). Here the CDR3 DNA reads TGTGCCAGCAGTTTACGGGACAGGGTCGGGGGGGCCAACGTCCTGACTTTC. This gives the protein CASSLRDRVGGANVLTF.

V gene TRBV20-1 combines with J gene TRBJ2-5, with 10 bases lining up with TRBD2. Germline values: CDR1 DFQATT, CDR2 SNEGSKA (reference sequence). The V segment lost 8 bases and the J segment 5 bases; nucleotides outside the gene matches: 8. The CDR3 has 13 residues. CDR3 sequence (DNA): TGCAGTTGCCCTGGGACTAGCGTCGAGACCCAGTACTTC. Translating it yields CSCPGTSVETQYF.

The chain employs TRBV7-3 and TRBJ1-1; no clear D gene. V dropped 6 bases and J dropped 8 bases, with 13 bases sitting between them. The CDR3 runs 12 residues. CDR1 is SGHTA and CDR2 is FQGTGA in the germline V gene. Written as DNA, the CDR3 is TGTGCCAGCAGTCTTTATGGGCCGGAAGCTTTCTTT. Translating gives CASSLYGPEAFF.

The chain carries TRBV7-2 and TRBJ1-5, with D unresolved. CDR1 SGHTA and CDR2 FQGNSA come from the germline V gene. There are 13 residues in the CDR3. Trimming left V 2 bases short and J 5 bases short, with 7 bases between. CDR3 sequence reads: CASSLKVYQPQHF. In nucleotides, the CDR3 is TGTGCCAGCAGCTTAAAGGTGTATCAGCCCCAGCATTTT. Combining the CDR3 with reference TRBV7-2 and TRBJ1-5 gives the whole variable domain GAGVSQSPSNKVTEKGKDVELRCDPISGHTALYWYRQSLGQGLEFLIYFQGNSAPDKSGLPSDRFSAERTGGSVSTLTIQRTQQEDSAVYLCASSLKVYQPQHFGDGTRLSIL.

This clonotype was recorded at least ten times. The CDR3 DNA follows: TGTGCCAGCAGCCAGAATGAAAAACTGTTTTTT. This codes for CASSQNEKLFF. V gene TRBV7-9 combines with J gene TRBJ1-4, with D uncertain. The CDR3 is made up of 11 amino acids. Trimming removed 5 bases from V and 5 bases from J, with 3 bases in between. Germline CDR1 is SEHNR and CDR2 is FQNEAQ (reference sequence).

This clonotype was observed a few times. The chain links TRBV7-2 to TRBJ1-2, with D tentatively TRBD1 (5 bases). Between the trimmed V and J ends, which lost 0 bases and 0 bases, there was a span of 14 bases. Germline assignment: CDR1 SGHTA and CDR2 FQGNSA. This CDR3 is 17 amino acids long. The CDR3 coding sequence is TGTGCCAGCAGCTTAGCGCGCAGGGAGCTAGCTAACTATGGCTACACCTTC. Protein product: CASSLARRELANYGYTF.

The chain carries TRBV2 and TRBJ2-4; D is undetermined. CDR3 size: 13 residues. Germline V CDR1 and CDR2: SNHLY, FYNNEI. V gave up 8 bases and J gave up 0 bases, with 8 bases separating them. The CDR3 sequence is CASEQLAKNIQYF. CDR3 bases: TGTGCCAGCGAACAGCTAGCCAAAAACATTCAGTACTTC.

There are a few counts of this clonotype. The rearrangement joins TRBV20-1 to TRBJ2-3, with D possibly TRBD2 on 6 matching bases. Trimming left V 0 bases short and J 1 base short, with 14 bases between. This CDR3 region has 16 residues. CDR1 is DFQATT, CDR2 SNEGSKA, per germline (reference sequence). Here the CDR3 reads CSARDWASAGTDTQYF. Here the CDR3 DNA reads TGCAGTGCTAGAGATTGGGCTAGCGCGGGCACAGATACGCAGTATTTT.

The chain recombines TRBV15 with TRBJ2-7, with D tentatively TRBD2 (6 bases). The end of the DNA fits TRBJ2-5 better, so the J call may be wrong. The CDR3 has 18 amino acids. Germline CDR1 reads LNHNV; CDR2 reads YYDKDF (reference sequence). CDR3: CATSRDSGRGPLAETQYF. In nucleotides, the CDR3 is TGTGCCACCAGCAGAGATTCCGGGCGGGGTCCCCTGGCGGAGACCCAGTACTTC.

Comments on this clonotype: In this CDR3 the conserved last residue, phenylalanine or tryptophan, is missing, so a read error is likely. The genes are TRBV27 and TRBJ2-3; 7 bases are a match to TRBD1. V was pared by 3 bases and J by 1 base, with 4 bases of the junction left unmatched. This CDR3 spans 15 amino acids. Looked up from germline, CDR1 is MNHEY and CDR2 is SMNVEV (reference sequence). The CDR3 coding sequence is TGTGCCAGCAGTTTGAGCCAGGGGGGCACAGATACGCAGTATTTA. Translating gives CASSLSQGGTDTQYL.